A single sample gave rise to the 21 T cell receptor beta chains below, sequenced in a study of blood T cell repertoires in COVID-19. Measured with immunoSEQ multiplex PCR; TCRdb has only the in-frame clones, and not every one. Of a few hundred thousand clones listed, 87% were seen once; the top ten hold 10%. Sequencing was carried out using PBMCs or T cells enriched from blood (not recorded which). These receptors were collected from a man aged 18 to 30 with acute COVID-19.

The CDR3 region has the DNA TGTGCCAGCAGCTTTAATCACCGTGACGGGAATCTCTACGAGCAGTACTTC. This codes for CASSFNHRDGNLYEQYF. This sequence joins TRBV13 and TRBJ2-7, with D perhaps matching TRBD2 (5 bases). Per germline, CDR1 PRHDT and CDR2 FYEKMQ (reference sequence). CDR3 length: 17 residues. With 3 bases removed from V and 3 bases from J, the gap between germline ends came to 21 bases.

The chain recombines TRBV30 with TRBJ2-1; D gene unclear. The V end was cut by 7 bases, the J end by 0 bases, with 13 bases between. Germline CDR1 is GTSNPN and CDR2 is SVGIG (reference sequence). The CDR3 consists of 14 residues. The CDR3 sequence is CAFSSDGSYNEQFF. The CDR3 coding sequence is TGTGCCTTCTCCAGCGACGGCTCCTACAATGAGCAGTTCTTC.

This rearrangement joins TRBV19 to TRBJ1-5; no reliable D call. Germline V lookup: CDR1 LNHDA, CDR2 SQIVND (reference sequence). Trimming shortened V by 4 bases and J by 5 bases, and 9 bases separated the two germline ends. There are 13 residues in the CDR3. CDR3 protein: CASSKSRDQPQHF. DNA of the CDR3: TGTGCCAGTAGTAAATCGAGGGATCAGCCCCAGCATTTT.

This clone was detected once. This chain links TRBV11-3 with TRBJ2-7; 7 nucleotides line up with TRBD1. CDR3 size: 15 residues. V gave up 3 bases and J gave up 5 bases; unmatched junction bases: 10. Germline loops: CDR1 SGHNT, CDR2 YENEEA. The CDR3 spells CASSFPYQGDHEQYF. The CDR3 nucleotides are TGTGCCAGCAGCTTCCCTTACCAGGGGGACCACGAGCAGTACTTC. The variable domain in full, completed from reference TRBV11-3 and TRBJ2-7, reads EAGVVQSPRYKIIEKKQPVAFWCNPISGHNTLYWYLQNLGQGPELLIRYENEEAVDDSQLPKDRFSAERLKGVDSTLKIQPAELGDSAVYLCASSFPYQGDHEQYFGPGTRLTVT.

The chain combines TRBV7-2 with TRBJ2-3; D unclear. Trimming left V 5 bases short and J 2 bases short, with 11 bases between. Germline-derived CDR1 and CDR2 are SGHTA and FQGNSA. The CDR3 is made up of 14 amino acids. As DNA, the CDR3 is TGTGCCAGCAGCCAGATGACATCCACAGATACGCAGTATTTT. Its protein product is CASSQMTSTDTQYF.

This clone was found a few times. The chain combines TRBV7-2 with TRBJ2-1; weak D call: TRBD2 (5 bases). This CDR3 spans 14 amino acids. Germline CDR1 is SGHTA and CDR2 is FQGNSA. V was clipped by 1 base and J by 5 bases, with 9 bases between them. The CDR3 loop reads CASSLVPGNNEQFF. Here the CDR3 DNA reads TGTGCCAGCAGCTTAGTTCCGGGGAACAATGAGCAGTTCTTC.

This clone was counted at least ten times. The V gene is TRBV7-2, the J gene TRBJ2-7; 10 bases match TRBD2. The CDR3 has 14 residues. V shed 3 bases and J 7 bases; nucleotides not matched to a gene: 6. CDR1 is SGHTA and CDR2 is FQGNSA in the germline V gene. The CDR3 DNA reads TGTGCCAGCAGCTTGCTAGCGGGAGAAGGGGAGCAGTACTTC. Translating it yields CASSLLAGEGEQYF.

The V call is TRBV6-6, the J call TRBJ1-1; D is unresolved. The CDR3 covers 11 residues. V lost 6 bases, J lost 7 bases, and 9 bases lay in between. Looked up from germline, CDR1 is MNHNY and CDR2 is SVGAGI (reference sequence). Here the CDR3 DNA reads TGTGCCAGCAGGCTAACAGATGAAGCTTTCTTT. Its translation is CASRLTDEAFF.

The rearrangement joins TRBV7-9 to TRBJ2-5, with TRBD1 matching over 9 bases. The CDR3 runs to 13 residues. CDR1 SEHNR and CDR2 FQNEAQ come from the germline V gene (reference sequence). The J segment lost 6 bases and the V segment lost 8 bases, leaving 7 bases of the junction unmatched. The CDR3 sequence is CASELGQGKTQYF. As DNA, the CDR3 is TGTGCCAGCGAGTTGGGACAGGGAAAGACCCAGTACTTC.

V usage is TRBV4-2 and J usage is TRBJ1-2; 9 bases match TRBD1. Per germline, CDR1 LGHNA and CDR2 YNFKEQ. The CDR3 is made up of 15 amino acids. V lost 0 bases to trimming and J lost 3 bases; unmatched junction nucleotides: 2. Written as DNA, the CDR3 is TGTGCCAGCAGCCAAGACAGACAGGGGGACTATGGCTACACCTTC. It translates to CASSQDRQGDYGYTF.

The chain uses TRBV30 and TRBJ2-2, with 7 bases aligning to TRBD1. There are 16 residues in the CDR3. CDR1 is GTSNPN and CDR2 is SVGIG in the germline V gene (reference sequence). With 5 bases clipped from V and 2 bases from J, the junction kept 11 bases outside the gene matches. The CDR3, as DNA: TGTGCCTGGCTTCACAGGGGTGGTCTTAACACCGGGGAGCTGTTTTTT. Protein product: CAWLHRGGLNTGELFF.

The chain recombines TRBV7-9 with TRBJ2-7, with 9 bases matching TRBD1. J was trimmed by 6 bases and V by 5 bases; bases with no gene match: 14. In germline, CDR1 is SEHNR, CDR2 FQNEAQ (reference sequence). This CDR3 region has 16 residues. This CDR3 reads CASSQKRDRARVEQYF. As DNA, the CDR3 is TGTGCCAGCAGCCAGAAACGGGACAGGGCGCGAGTCGAGCAGTACTTC.

As regards this clone: Other DNA sequences from this sample encode an identical CDR3 as well. The gene calls are TRBV3-1 (or the pseudogene TRBV3-2) and TRBJ2-1; possible D gene TRBD1, 5 bases. The V gene lost 0 bases and the J gene lost 7 bases, with 7 bases spanning the gap. The CDR3 is 13 amino acids. Looked up from germline, CDR1 is LGHDT and CDR2 is YNNKEL (reference sequence). The CDR3 sequence: CASSQEGRNEQFF. In DNA form, the CDR3 reads TGTGCCAGCAGCCAAGAGGGGCGGAATGAGCAGTTCTTC.

The chain joins TRBV14 to TRBJ2-1; 9 bases agree with TRBD2. Germline CDR1 SGHDN, CDR2 FVKESK. The CDR3 totals 16 residues. V shed 5 bases and J 0 bases; nucleotides not matched to a gene: 5. The CDR3 loop reads CASSSGRMSSYNEQFF. The CDR3 bases are TGTGCCAGCAGCAGCGGGAGGATGAGCTCCTACAATGAGCAGTTCTTC.

This clone was seen only a few times. The chain joins TRBV28 to TRBJ1-1; D possibly corresponds to TRBD1 (5 bases). The V gene lost 6 bases and the J gene lost 2 bases, with 16 bases spanning the gap. The CDR3 is made up of 15 amino acids. Germline values: CDR1 MDHEN, CDR2 SYDVKM. The CDR3 sequence: CASRQPGRGNTEAFF. The CDR3 DNA sequence: TGTGCCAGCAGACAACCAGGGAGGGGAAACACTGAAGCTTTCTTT.

This chain uses TRBV18 with TRBJ2-3; D possibly corresponds to TRBD2 (5 bases). Deletions cut 5 bases from V and 4 bases from J, with 13 bases between. The CDR3 sequence is 14 residues long. The germline gives CDR1 KGHSH, CDR2 LQKENI. The CDR3 loop is CASSTDSGADTQYF. In DNA, the CDR3 is TGTGCCAGCTCAACGGACTCGGGCGCAGATACGCAGTATTTT.

The chain has TRBV6-5 and TRBJ1-6, with D possibly matching TRBD1 (5 bases). Germline CDR1 MNHEY, CDR2 SVGAGI. The CDR3 runs to 15 residues. Trimming removed 11 bases at V and 0 bases at J, with 14 bases between. CDR3 nucleotide sequence: TGTGCCTCCACCGACAGAAGCTCCTATAATTCACCCCTCCACTTT. Protein sequence: CASTDRSSYNSPLHF.

This chain uses TRBV5-1 with TRBJ2-1, with TRBD1 matching 9 bases. Germline CDR1 reads SGHRS; CDR2 reads YFSETQ. The junction had 11 bases not matched to a gene; V was cut back by 5 bases and J by 8 bases. This CDR3 comprises 15 residues. CDR3 bases: TGCGCCAGCAGGGAGGGGACAGGGACCGGCCATGAGCAGTTCTTC. Translating it yields CASREGTGTGHEQFF.

The rearrangement uses TRBV7-9 and TRBJ1-1; 7 bases are shared with TRBD1. CDR3 length equals 15 residues. The V gene end was trimmed by 5 bases and the J gene end by 3 bases; junction bases not matched to a gene: 9. CDR1 and CDR2 (germline): SEHNR, FQNEAQ (reference sequence). The CDR3 is CASSQMTGFHTEAFF. DNA of the CDR3: TGTGCCAGCAGCCAAATGACAGGGTTTCACACTGAAGCTTTCTTT.

The chain uses TRBV28 and TRBJ2-2; TRBD2 agrees at 8 bases. Germline V lookup: CDR1 MDHEN, CDR2 SYDVKM. Trimming took 6 bases from V and 4 from J; bases not matched to a gene: 10. The CDR3 consists of 16 residues. CDR3 in amino acids: CASRPRGGLGTGELFF. The DNA of the CDR3 is TGTGCCAGCAGACCTCGGGGGGGGCTGGGCACCGGGGAGCTGTTTTTT.

This clone was detected ten times or more. V usage is TRBV11-2 and J usage is TRBJ1-2; weak D call: TRBD1 (6 bases). Germline assignment: CDR1 SGHAT and CDR2 FQNNGV. The V end was cut by 3 bases, the J end by 1 base, with 9 bases between. CDR3 size: 14 residues. The CDR3: CASSFQGNNYGYTF. The CDR3 nucleotides are TGTGCCAGCAGCTTCCAGGGGAATAACTATGGCTACACCTTC.